This TCR beta chain was recovered during a study of neurological immune-mediated disorders. Looking at the study overall: A relapsing-remitting course was seen in most of the 34 multiple sclerosis patients and a secondary progressive course in 3.

cDNA synthesis was performed by 5'RACE with 10-nucleotide random UMIs. TCRdb itself ran the 5' RACE reads through MiXCR, one entry per CDR3 protein. The table shows 85,000 to 100,000 distinct CDR3 sequences, with about 3.8% occurring only once. The unsorted libraries were produced from 2 million PBMCs held at -80 C. This clonotype showed up many times. Antigen: not known. Germline V gene sequence: CDR1 MNHEY, CDR2 SVGAGI. The CDR3 runs to 15 residues. V dropped 4 bases and J dropped 4; count of bases not matched to a gene: 9. Broader study findings: Neither clinical nor MRI features showed any association with the multiple sclerosis repertoire cluster, and the authors stated that larger cohorts are needed.

The V and J genes are TRBV6-5 and TRBJ2-5, with 7 bases lining up with TRBD1. The source material was PBMCs. The TCR was taken from a woman between 18 and 29 years old with multiple sclerosis. The DNA for the CDR3 is TGTGCCAGCAGTTTCCGGGACAGTTCTAGAGAGACCCAGTACTTC. Residues: CASSFRDSSRETQYF.